The sequence of this T cell receptor (beta chain) was determined in a study of tissue T cells after allogeneic stem cell transplantation. The study, taken as a whole, reports: Within patients, tissue anatomy strongly shaped TCR repertoire composition. Blood and spleen captured only part of the tissue TCR repertoire. Across patients, clones rarely overlapped, yet motif clusters were shared tissue-specifically. This small cohort was clinically heterogeneous, and sampling depth was a limitation.

Only in-frame clones appear in the TCRdb table, and some are missing; sequencing was by immunoSEQ multiplex PCR. Of approximately 45,000 clones listed, around 66% are singletons. This CDR3 comprises 14 residues. V was trimmed by 4 bases and J by 0 bases, leaving 11 bases between them. The germline V gene has CDR1 NNHDY and CDR2 SYVADS. This clone has just a few counts. Its antigen is undetermined. The genes are named according to mouse. The read falls 1 residue short of the CDR3 end, and the missing part is taken from the germline J gene. The sample consisted of sorted cells pooled from one or two spleens. V and J are TRBV13-3 and TRBJ2-7, with D maybe TRBD2 (7 bases). This TCR was sampled from a pool of C57BL/6 mice in good health. This chain's CDR3 is CASSRGGSSYEQYF. CDR3 bases read: TGTGCCAGCAGTAGGGGGGGGAGCTCCTATGAACAGTAC.